This passage covers 12 T cell receptor beta chains from one sample sequenced in a study of beta chain features in type 1 diabetes. As every portion of the isolated RNA was reverse transcribed, the sequencing read expressed TCRB transcripts. Sequencing was performed with immunoSEQ multiplex PCR; in TCRdb, only in-frame clones are kept and a portion is missing. The data hold about 99,000 clones, with 25% to 30% observed a single time. These receptors' targets are unknown. Study-wide results and limits: In every one of the four CD4+ subsets, TCRB CDR3s were moderately but significantly shorter in Type 1 diabetes patients.

The sequenced sample consisted of central memory CD4+ T cells from blood. The receptor set was obtained from a woman between 18 and 30 years old with type 1 diabetes.

V and J are TRBV6-1 and TRBJ1-2; 8 nucleotides line up with TRBD1. The CDR3 contains 13 residues. With V trimmed by 10 bases and J by 8 bases, 12 bases remained unmatched. The germline CDR1 and CDR2 sequences are MNHNS and SASEGT. As DNA, the CDR3 is TGTGCCACTAGATTGACAGGGGCTTTCGGCTACACCTTC. This translates into CATRLTGAFGYTF.

The J gene is TRBJ2-3, the V gene TRBV5-1; maybe TRBD1 (5 bases). The length of the CDR3 is 14 residues. Germline CDR1 SGHRS, CDR2 YFSETQ. The ends were cut back, 0 bases at V and 4 bases at J, with 9 bases in the middle. The DNA for the CDR3 is TGCGCCAGCAGCTTGGGCCAGGGTGCAGATACGCAGTATTTT. Its translation is CASSLGQGADTQYF.

The rearrangement links TRBV7-3 to TRBJ2-3; TRBD2 matches at 7 bases. The CDR3 sequence is 15 residues long. Germline values: CDR1 SGHTA, CDR2 FQGTGA. Trimming removed 5 bases from V and 11 bases from J; junction bases left unmatched: 16. As DNA, the CDR3 is TGTGCCAGCAGCCCCTCAAGCGGGAAGGTGAGCCGGCAGTATTTT. This translates into CASSPSSGKVSRQYF.

CDR3 region: CASLGHFTDTQYF. The CDR3 DNA reads as TGTGCCAGCCTAGGACACTTCACAGATACGCAGTATTTT. This rearrangement joins TRBV28 to TRBJ2-3, with D possibly being TRBD1 (5 bases). Trimming took 8 bases from V and 2 from J, leaving 11 bases between them. This CDR3 is 13 amino acids long. The germline CDR1 and CDR2 sequences are MDHEN and SYDVKM.

The chain couples TRBV18 to TRBJ2-2, with 7 bases lining up with TRBD1. V lost 10 bases, J lost 1 base, and 3 bases stayed unmatched. The germline gives CDR1 KGHSH, CDR2 LQKENI. This CDR3 is built from 13 residues. The CDR3 sequence: CATRQGNTGELFF. The CDR3 DNA reads TGTGCCACCCGACAGGGGAACACCGGGGAGCTGTTTTTT. The entire variable domain, with the rest obtained from reference TRBV18 and TRBJ2-2, is as follows: NAGVMQNPRHLVRRRGQEARLRCSPMKGHSHVYWYRQLPEEGLKFMVYLQKENIIDESGMPKERFSAEFPKEGPSILRIQQVVRGDSAAYFCATRQGNTGELFFGEGSRLTVL.

This clone has just a few counts. The chain is built from TRBV15 and TRBJ2-7, with a tentative D call TRBD2 (6 bases). CDR3 size: 14 residues. V was pared by 0 bases and J by 9 bases, with 15 bases between. The V gene's germline CDR1 is LNHNV and CDR2 YYDKDF (reference sequence). CDR3 loop: CATSRDRNGRGQYV. In DNA form, the CDR3 reads TGTGCCACCAGCAGAGATAGGAACGGGAGAGGGCAGTACGTC.

This clone was detected only a few times. The chain is built from TRBV5-1 and TRBJ2-1; D possibly corresponds to TRBD2 (5 bases). The CDR3 loop spans 14 amino acids. The germline V gene has CDR1 SGHRS and CDR2 YFSETQ. The V end lost 6 bases, the J end lost 3 bases, and 13 bases lay between the germline ends. CDR3 sequence (DNA): TGCGCCAGCAAAGTAGCGAACCTCTACAATGAGCAGTTCTTC. This gives the protein CASKVANLYNEQFF.

V is TRBV18 and J is TRBJ2-5; TRBD1 agrees at 10 bases. The CDR3 consists of 16 residues. Trimming took 2 bases from V and 5 from J; bases not matched to a gene: 8. Germline V gene lookup returns CDR1 KGHSH and CDR2 LQKENI. The CDR3 DNA follows: TGTGCCAGCTCACCAACCGGGACAGGGGTCGTCGAGACCCAGTACTTC. This encodes CASSPTGTGVVETQYF.

The DNA for the CDR3 is TGCGCCAGCACCGAGGGATACGAGCAGTACTTC. Its protein is CASTEGYEQYF. The chain employs TRBV10-2 and TRBJ2-7; perhaps TRBD2 as D (5 bases). Germline CDR1 WSHSY, CDR2 SAAADI. V lost 7 bases and J 4 bases, leaving 8 bases between the germline ends. This CDR3 spans 11 amino acids.

This clone appeared a few times. This sequence joins TRBV7-8 and TRBJ2-1; D not certain. V was pared by 4 bases and J by 10 bases, with 14 bases between. Per germline, CDR1 SGHVS and CDR2 FQNEAQ. The length of the CDR3 is 13 residues. The CDR3 loop reads CASSSDKTGEQFF. Written as DNA, the CDR3 is TGTGCCAGCAGCTCCGATAAAACCGGGGAGCAGTTCTTC.

Only a few counts were recorded for this clone. This chain connects TRBV7-2 to TRBJ2-5; the D is unclear. Trimming pared 1 base from V and 3 bases from J, leaving 12 bases between. The germline V gene has CDR1 SGHTA and CDR2 FQGNSA. The CDR3 contains 15 residues. CDR3 sequence: CASSLVALIKETQYF. The CDR3 DNA is TGTGCCAGCAGCTTAGTCGCACTGATTAAAGAGACCCAGTACTTC.

This chain links TRBV29-1 with TRBJ2-1; D call uncertain. V was shortened by 3 bases and J by 5 bases, with 8 bases between the two germline ends. Germline V gene sequence: CDR1 SQVTM, CDR2 ANQGSEA. This CDR3 comprises 12 residues. CDR3 sequence: CSVDVFNNEQFF. Written as DNA, the CDR3 is TGCAGCGTTGATGTGTTTAACAATGAGCAGTTCTTC.